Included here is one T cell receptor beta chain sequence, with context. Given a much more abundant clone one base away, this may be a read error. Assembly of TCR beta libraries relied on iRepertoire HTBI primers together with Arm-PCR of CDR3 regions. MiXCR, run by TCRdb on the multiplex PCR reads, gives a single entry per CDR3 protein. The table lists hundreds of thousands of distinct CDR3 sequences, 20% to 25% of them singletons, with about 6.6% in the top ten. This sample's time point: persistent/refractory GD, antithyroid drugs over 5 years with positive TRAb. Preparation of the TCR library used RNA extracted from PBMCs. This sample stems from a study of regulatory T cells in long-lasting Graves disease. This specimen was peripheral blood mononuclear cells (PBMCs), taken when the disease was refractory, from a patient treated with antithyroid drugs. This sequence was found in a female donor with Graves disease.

The CDR3 reads CTSSLSRRGPVETQYF. The CDR3 DNA reads TGTACCAGCAGCTTATCACGCAGGGGGCCAGTGGAGACCCAGTACTTC. The chain links TRBV13 to TRBJ2-5; TRBD1 aligns across 8 bases. This CDR3 is built from 16 residues. Germline V gene sequence: CDR1 PRHDT, CDR2 FYEKMQ (reference sequence).